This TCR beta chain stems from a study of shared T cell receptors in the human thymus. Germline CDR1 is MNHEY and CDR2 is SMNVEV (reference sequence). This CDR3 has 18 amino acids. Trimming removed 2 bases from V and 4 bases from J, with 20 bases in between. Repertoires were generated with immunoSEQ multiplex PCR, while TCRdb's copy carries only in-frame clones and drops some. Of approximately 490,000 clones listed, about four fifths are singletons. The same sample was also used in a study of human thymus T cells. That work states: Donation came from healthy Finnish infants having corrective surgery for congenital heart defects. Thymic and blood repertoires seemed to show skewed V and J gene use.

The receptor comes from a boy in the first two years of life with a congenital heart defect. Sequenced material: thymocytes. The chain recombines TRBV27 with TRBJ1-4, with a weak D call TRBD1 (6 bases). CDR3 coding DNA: TGTGCCAGCAGTTTAAGTCCCTATACAGGGCAACGTAATGAAAAACTGTTTTTT. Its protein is CASSLSPYTGQRNEKLFF.